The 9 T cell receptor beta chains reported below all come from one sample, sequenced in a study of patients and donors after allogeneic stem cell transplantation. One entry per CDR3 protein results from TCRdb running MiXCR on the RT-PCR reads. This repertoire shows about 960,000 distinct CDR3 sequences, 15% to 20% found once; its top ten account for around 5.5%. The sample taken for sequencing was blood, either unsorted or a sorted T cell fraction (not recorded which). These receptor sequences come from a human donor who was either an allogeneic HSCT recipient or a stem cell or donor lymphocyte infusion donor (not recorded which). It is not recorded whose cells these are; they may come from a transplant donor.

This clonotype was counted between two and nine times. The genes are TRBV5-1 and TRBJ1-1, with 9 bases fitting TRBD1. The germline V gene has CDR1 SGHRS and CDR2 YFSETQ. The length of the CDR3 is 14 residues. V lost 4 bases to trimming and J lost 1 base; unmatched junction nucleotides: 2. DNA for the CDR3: TGCGCCAGCAGCCGGACAGGGGAGAACACTGAAGCTTTCTTT. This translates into CASSRTGENTEAFF.

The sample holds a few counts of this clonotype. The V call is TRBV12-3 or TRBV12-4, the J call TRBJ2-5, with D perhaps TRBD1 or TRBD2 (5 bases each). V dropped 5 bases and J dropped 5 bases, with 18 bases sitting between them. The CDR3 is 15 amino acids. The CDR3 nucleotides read TGTGCCAGCAGTGCAGGGACCCGGGCTAGGGAGACCCAGTACTTC. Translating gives CASSAGTRARETQYF.

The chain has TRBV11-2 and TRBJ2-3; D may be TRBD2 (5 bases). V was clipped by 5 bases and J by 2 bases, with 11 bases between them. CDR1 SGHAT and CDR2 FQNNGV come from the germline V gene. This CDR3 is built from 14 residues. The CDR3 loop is CASSLLTNTDTQYF. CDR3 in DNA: TGTGCCAGCAGCCTACTGACTAACACAGATACGCAGTATTTT.

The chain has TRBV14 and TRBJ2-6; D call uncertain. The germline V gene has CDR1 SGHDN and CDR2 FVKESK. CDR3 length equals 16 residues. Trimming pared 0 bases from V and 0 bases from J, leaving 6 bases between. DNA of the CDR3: TGTGCCAGCAGCCAAGACTTAGCCTCTGGGGCCAACGTCCTGACTTTC. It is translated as CASSQDLASGANVLTF.

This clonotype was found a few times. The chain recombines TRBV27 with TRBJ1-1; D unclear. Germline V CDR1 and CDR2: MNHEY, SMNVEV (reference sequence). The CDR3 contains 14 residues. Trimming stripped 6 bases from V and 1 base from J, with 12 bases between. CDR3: CASSPRSQNTEAFF. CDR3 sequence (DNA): TGTGCCAGCAGCCCCAGATCACAGAACACTGAAGCTTTCTTT.

CDR3 nucleotide sequence: TGTGCCAGCAGCGTAGATGCTACCAAAGAGACCCAGTACTTC. It codes for CASSVDATKETQYF. V is TRBV9 and J is TRBJ2-5, with no clear D. V shed 0 bases and J shed 3 bases, with 9 bases lying between them. Germline loops: CDR1 SGDLS, CDR2 YYNGEE. This CDR3 has 14 residues.

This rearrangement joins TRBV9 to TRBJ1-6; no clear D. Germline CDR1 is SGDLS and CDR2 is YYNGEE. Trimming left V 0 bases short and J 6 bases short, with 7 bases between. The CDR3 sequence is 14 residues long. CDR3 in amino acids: CASSVAEVNSPLHF. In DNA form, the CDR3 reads TGTGCCAGCAGCGTAGCTGAGGTTAATTCACCCCTCCACTTT.

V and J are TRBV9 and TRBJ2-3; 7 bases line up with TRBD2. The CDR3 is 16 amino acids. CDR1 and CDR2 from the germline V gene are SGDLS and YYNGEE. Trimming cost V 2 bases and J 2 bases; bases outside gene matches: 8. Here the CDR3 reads CASSVSLREATDTQYF. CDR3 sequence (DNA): TGTGCCAGCAGCGTTTCCTTACGGGAGGCCACAGATACGCAGTATTTT.

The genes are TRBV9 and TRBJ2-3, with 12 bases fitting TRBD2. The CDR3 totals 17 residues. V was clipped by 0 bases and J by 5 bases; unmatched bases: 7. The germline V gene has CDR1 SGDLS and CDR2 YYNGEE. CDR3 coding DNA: TGTGCCAGCAGCGTAGGGGCTAGCGGGGGGGTTTTAGATACGCAGTATTTT. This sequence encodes CASSVGASGGVLDTQYF.